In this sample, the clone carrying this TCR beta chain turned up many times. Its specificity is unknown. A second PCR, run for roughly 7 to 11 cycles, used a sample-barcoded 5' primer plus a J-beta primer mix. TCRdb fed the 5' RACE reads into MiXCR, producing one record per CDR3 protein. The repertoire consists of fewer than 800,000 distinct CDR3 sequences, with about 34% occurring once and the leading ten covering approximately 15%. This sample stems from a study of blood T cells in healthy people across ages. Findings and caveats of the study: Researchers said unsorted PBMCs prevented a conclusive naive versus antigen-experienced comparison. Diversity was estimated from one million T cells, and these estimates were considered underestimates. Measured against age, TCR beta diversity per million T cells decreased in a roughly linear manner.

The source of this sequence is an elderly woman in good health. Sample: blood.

CDR3 coding DNA: TGTGCCAGCATTTTCCCGGGACTAGCGAACAATGAGCAGTTCTTC. The encoded protein is CASIFPGLANNEQFF. The rearrangement links TRBV6-1 to TRBJ2-1; 10 nucleotides agree with TRBD2. Germline V gives CDR1 MNHNS, CDR2 SASEGT. The V segment lost 7 bases and the J segment 5 bases; nucleotides outside the gene matches: 8. This CDR3 has 15 residues.